Shown below are 8 T cell receptor beta chains from a single sample sequenced in a study of identifying expanded T cells in peripheral blood. Assay used: immunoSEQ multiplex PCR; TCRdb lists only in-frame clones, some missing. Of more than 50,000 clones listed, around 81% are singletons. Sequencing was performed on blood. The receptor set was obtained from a person aged 18-70 years in good health.

This chain links TRBV15 with TRBJ1-5, with unresolved D. From germline, CDR1 is LNHNV and CDR2 YYDKDF (reference sequence). V was trimmed by 0 bases and J by 7 bases, leaving 4 bases between them. The CDR3 sequence is 12 residues long. The DNA of the CDR3 is TGTGCCACCAGCAGAGATCACCAGCCCCAGCATTTT. Protein product: CATSRDHQPQHF.

The CDR3 DNA sequence: TGTGCCAGCAGCCAAGAGCCTAGCGGGGGCGCGTACAATGAGCAGTTCTTC. Translation: CASSQEPSGGAYNEQFF. V is TRBV4-2 and J is TRBJ2-1, with 10 bases aligning to TRBD2. This CDR3 is 17 amino acids long. Germline loops: CDR1 LGHNA, CDR2 YNFKEQ. V shed 0 bases and J 4 bases; nucleotides not matched to a gene: 6.

The chain has TRBV11-2 and TRBJ1-1; 7 positions agree with TRBD1. Trimming at V came to 2 bases and at J to 7 bases, leaving 7 bases not matched to a gene. Per the germline V gene, CDR1 is SGHAT and CDR2 is FQNNGV. The CDR3 runs to 14 residues. CDR3 protein: CASSLQRGQSEAFF. Here the CDR3 DNA reads TGTGCCAGCAGCTTACAAAGGGGGCAGAGTGAAGCTTTCTTT.

The V and J genes are TRBV27 and TRBJ1-1, with TRBD1 as a possible D gene (6 bases). The CDR3 spans 14 residues. CDR1 is MNHEY, CDR2 SMNVEV, per germline (reference sequence). V was trimmed by 3 bases and J by 2 bases, leaving 10 bases between them. The CDR3 protein is CASSFNRVNTEAFF. In DNA form, the CDR3 reads TGTGCCAGCAGTTTTAACAGGGTAAACACTGAAGCTTTCTTT.

V is TRBV10-3 and J is TRBJ2-5, with D tentatively TRBD2 (6 bases). Germline V lookup: CDR1 ENHRY, CDR2 SYGVKD. Trimming shortened V by 4 bases and J by 4 bases, and 7 bases separated the two germline ends. The CDR3 totals 12 residues. The CDR3, as DNA: TGTGCCATCAGTGCAGCGGGAGAGACCCAGTACTTC. Its translation: CAISAAGETQYF.

This chain connects TRBV5-6 to TRBJ2-7; D not certain. Per germline, CDR1 SGHDT and CDR2 YYEEEE. The CDR3 extends over 14 amino acids. V dropped 0 bases and J dropped 2 bases, with 9 bases sitting between them. The CDR3 DNA follows: TGTGCCAGCAGCTTGGCCGGGCTCGCCTACGAGCAGTACTTC. Its translation is CASSLAGLAYEQYF.

The CDR3 sequence is CASSPRVFRGGELFF. CDR3 DNA sequence: TGTGCCAGCAGCCCACGGGTCTTCCGAGGCGGGGAGCTGTTTTTT. The chain links TRBV9 to TRBJ2-2; no reliable D call. The CDR3 totals 15 residues. V lost 4 bases, J lost 7 bases, and 17 bases lay in between. The germline V gene encodes CDR1 SGDLS and CDR2 YYNGEE.

V usage is TRBV7-9 and J usage is TRBJ2-5; a weak D match, TRBD1 (5 bases). Germline values: CDR1 SEHNR, CDR2 FQNEAQ (reference sequence). The germline V and J ends were trimmed by 0 bases and 5 bases, with 10 bases remaining between them. The CDR3 is made up of 14 amino acids. The CDR3 loop reads CASSLAARVETQYF. CDR3 coding DNA: TGTGCCAGCAGCTTAGCGGCCAGGGTGGAGACCCAGTACTTC.